One and the same sample provided the 29 T cell receptor beta chains below, sequenced in a study of T cell repertoires in cytomegalovirus infection. TCRdb reanalysed the reads using MiXCR and keeps one entry per CDR3 protein. The repertoire holds hundreds of thousands of distinct CDR3 sequences, with 9.6% as singletons. Sequenced input: PBMCs. All receptors derive from a human donor in good health (CMV status not recorded). Some clones in this sample may be carry-over from other donors' samples.

This clonotype was seen ten or more times. The J gene is TRBJ2-7, the V gene TRBV19, with TRBD2 matching over 8 bases. The CDR3 covers 15 residues. The germline V gene encodes CDR1 LNHDA and CDR2 SQIVND (reference sequence). The V gene end was trimmed by 1 base and the J gene end by 3 bases; junction bases not matched to a gene: 5. The CDR3 sequence is CASSIVAGRDYEQYF. The DNA of the CDR3 is TGTGCCAGTAGTATAGTAGCGGGACGGGACTACGAGCAGTACTTC.

This clonotype has at least ten counts. The rearrangement uses TRBV12-3 or TRBV12-4 and TRBJ1-1; tentatively, D is TRBD1 (5 bases). CDR3 length: 14 residues. V lost 5 bases and J lost 6, with 16 bases in between. The DNA for the CDR3 is TGTGCCAGCAGTCCCGACAGAGCGGTTCCTGAAGCTTTCTTT. Encoded protein: CASSPDRAVPEAFF.

The rearrangement links TRBV20-1 to TRBJ2-7; D is possibly TRBD1 (6 bases). The CDR3 runs to 14 residues. CDR1 is DFQATT and CDR2 is SNEGSKA in the germline V gene (reference sequence). Trimming cost V 0 bases and J 3 bases, with 12 bases left between them. The CDR3 loop is CSARDTGILYEQYF. CDR3 sequence (DNA): TGCAGTGCTAGAGATACAGGGATACTCTACGAGCAGTACTTC.

This clonotype appeared many times. The CDR3 bases are TGCAGCGTTGACAATACACAGGGGGCGTCGACTGAAGCTTTCTTT. The encoded protein is CSVDNTQGASTEAFF. The genes are TRBV29-1 and TRBJ1-1; 9 nucleotides align to TRBD1. The CDR3 totals 15 residues. Germline CDR1 is SQVTM and CDR2 is ANQGSEA. Germline trimming cut 3 bases from V and 5 bases from J; bases unmatched to any gene: 10.

The sample holds a few counts of this clonotype. The chain carries TRBV29-1 and TRBJ2-3, with D possibly TRBD2 on 6 matching bases. In germline, CDR1 is SQVTM, CDR2 ANQGSEA. With 6 bases removed from V and 7 bases from J, the gap between germline ends came to 14 bases. This CDR3 has 12 residues. This CDR3 reads CSVGLVYNTQYF. CDR3 DNA sequence: TGCAGCGTGGGACTGGTCTATAATACGCAGTATTTT.

J is TRBJ2-3 and V is TRBV5-1, with D perhaps TRBD1 (6 bases). Per germline, CDR1 SGHRS and CDR2 YFSETQ. The ends were cut back, 4 bases at V and 5 bases at J, with 14 bases in the middle. The CDR3 runs to 14 residues. CDR3 region: CASSPGHALDTQYF. CDR3 coding DNA: TGCGCCAGCAGCCCGGGACACGCTCTAGATACGCAGTATTTT.

This clonotype has a handful of counts. V usage is TRBV5-1 and J usage is TRBJ2-5; 10 nucleotides match TRBD1. Germline-derived CDR1 and CDR2 are SGHRS and YFSETQ. Losses at the gene ends were 0 bases for V and 5 bases for J; bases not matched to a gene: 4. The CDR3 sequence is 15 residues long. CDR3 coding DNA: TGCGCCAGCAGCTTGGGGACAGGGGGACGGGAGACCCAGTACTTC. Translating gives CASSLGTGGRETQYF.

This clonotype occurred many times. The V and J genes are TRBV29-1 and TRBJ2-2, with 7 bases identical to TRBD1. V shed 5 bases, J shed 1 base, and the junction held 10 bases outside the gene matches. The length of the CDR3 is 16 residues. Germline V gene lookup returns CDR1 SQVTM and CDR2 ANQGSEA. CDR3 sequence (DNA): TGCAGCGTTCAGAAGACAGGGTATCTGAACACCGGGGAGCTGTTTTTT. It yields the protein CSVQKTGYLNTGELFF.

This clonotype was counted many times. The V call is TRBV7-2, the J call TRBJ2-5, with 7 bases fitting TRBD2. V was clipped by 1 base and J by 7 bases; unmatched bases: 12. CDR3 length: 16 residues. Per the germline V gene, CDR1 is SGHTA and CDR2 is FQGNSA. The CDR3 here is CASSLVSGLDGGTQYF. CDR3 nucleotide sequence: TGTGCCAGCAGCTTAGTTTCCGGACTAGACGGAGGGACCCAGTACTTC.

This clonotype was seen a few times. The V call is TRBV29-1, the J call TRBJ2-1; D gene uncertain. CDR3 size: 15 residues. CDR1 is SQVTM, CDR2 ANQGSEA, per germline. The ends were cut back, 4 bases at V and 0 bases at J, with 13 bases in the middle. The chain's CDR3 is CSVVLGTSSYNEQFF. The CDR3 DNA is TGCAGCGTTGTATTAGGTACGAGCTCCTACAATGAGCAGTTCTTC.

This clonotype has a count of ten or more. J is TRBJ1-3 and V is TRBV7-2, with D possibly TRBD1 on 5 matching bases. The CDR3 is 16 residues long. V lost 4 bases and J lost 1, with 14 bases in between. Germline V gives CDR1 SGHTA, CDR2 FQGNSA. Here the CDR3 reads CASSSTAGGSGNTIYF. The CDR3 nucleotides are TGTGCCAGCAGCTCAACTGCCGGGGGGTCTGGAAACACCATATATTTT.

At least ten counts were recorded for this clonotype. The chain recombines TRBV7-2 with TRBJ2-1, with TRBD1 matching 8 bases. The CDR3 runs to 15 residues. The V gene's germline CDR1 is SGHTA and CDR2 FQGNSA. J gave up 2 bases and V 5 bases, and 5 bases lay outside the gene matches. CDR3 sequence (DNA): TGTGCCAGCAGCGCGACAGGGGCCGCCTACAATGAGCAGTTCTTC. This gives the protein CASSATGAAYNEQFF.

This clonotype was detected many times. The V call is TRBV14, the J call TRBJ2-1, with D perhaps matching TRBD2 (7 bases). The CDR3 covers 15 residues. The V gene lost 4 bases and the J gene lost 5 bases, with 15 bases spanning the gap. The germline CDR1 and CDR2 sequences are SGHDN and FVKESK. CDR3 DNA sequence: TGTGCCAGCAGCCCTGGTCGGGGGGCCCACAATGAGCAGTTCTTC. It translates to CASSPGRGAHNEQFF.

In its sample, this clonotype was seen many times. This CDR3 is CASSEGGADTQYF. CDR3 bases: TGTGCCAGCAGTGAAGGAGGGGCAGATACGCAGTATTTT. The V and J genes are TRBV25-1 and TRBJ2-3; possibly TRBD2 for D (6 bases). This CDR3 comprises 13 residues. The germline V gene encodes CDR1 MGHDK and CDR2 SYGVNS. Between the trimmed V and J ends, which lost 2 bases and 4 bases, there was a span of 7 bases.

In its sample, this clonotype was seen many times. The chain has TRBV7-3 and TRBJ2-2, with 10 bases fitting TRBD2. Germline CDR1 reads SGHTA; CDR2 reads FQGTGA. With 4 bases clipped from V and 7 bases from J, the junction kept 9 bases outside the gene matches. This CDR3 region has 16 residues. The CDR3 sequence: CASSSSPGLAIGELFF. The CDR3 nucleotides read TGTGCCAGCAGCTCATCTCCGGGACTAGCGATCGGGGAGCTGTTTTTT.

V and J are TRBV5-1 and TRBJ2-2; the D is unclear. Germline V CDR1 and CDR2: SGHRS, YFSETQ. This CDR3 has 14 amino acids. The ends were cut back, 0 bases at V and 7 bases at J, with 10 bases in the middle. CDR3 nucleotide sequence: TGCGCCAGCAGCTTGGATATGTGGAGCGGGGAGCTGTTTTTT. Its protein is CASSLDMWSGELFF.

This sequence joins TRBV18 and TRBJ2-1; 12 bases agree with TRBD2. The junction had 10 bases not matched to a gene; V was cut back by 3 bases and J by 7 bases. Germline V gene sequence: CDR1 KGHSH, CDR2 LQKENI. This CDR3 is built from 17 residues. DNA of the CDR3: TGTGCCAGCTCACCCACCCCTAGCGGGGGGGCCGAAAATGAGCAGTTCTTC. Amino acids: CASSPTPSGGAENEQFF. Full variable domain (outside the CDR3, taken from reference TRBV18 and TRBJ2-1): NAGVMQNPRHLVRRRGQEARLRCSPMKGHSHVYWYRQLPEEGLKFMVYLQKENIIDESGMPKERFSAEFPKEGPSILRIQQVVRGDSAAYFCASSPTPSGGAENEQFFGPGTRLTVL.

This clonotype was seen ten or more times. The rearrangement links TRBV7-8 to TRBJ2-5, with 9 positions matching TRBD2. The CDR3 is 18 residues long. The germline CDR1 and CDR2 sequences are SGHVS and FQNEAQ. J lost 5 bases, V lost 2 bases, and 15 bases had no gene match. Here the CDR3 DNA reads TGTGCCAGCAGCTTAAGGCCAGCGGGGGGTGAAGTGTGGGAGACCCAGTACTTC. It specifies CASSLRPAGGEVWETQYF.

This clonotype was seen repeatedly, ten times or more. The chain combines TRBV11-3 with TRBJ1-2; 8 positions match TRBD1. The CDR3 loop spans 14 amino acids. CDR1 and CDR2 from the germline V gene are SGHNT and YENEEA. V was pared by 3 bases and J by 2 bases, with 2 bases of the junction left unmatched. The CDR3 bases are TGTGCCAGCAGCTTGGACAGGGTGAACTATGGCTACACCTTC. Its translation is CASSLDRVNYGYTF.

This clonotype has a handful of counts. This chain uses TRBV28 with TRBJ1-2; D gene unclear. The CDR3 totals 13 residues. With 3 bases removed from V and 1 base from J, the gap between germline ends came to 6 bases. Germline assignment: CDR1 MDHEN and CDR2 SYDVKM. The CDR3 loop is CASSFYSNYGYTF. In nucleotides, the CDR3 is TGTGCCAGCAGTTTCTACAGTAACTATGGCTACACCTTC.

V and J are TRBV20-1 and TRBJ2-1; D may be TRBD2 (7 bases). The CDR3 covers 17 residues. Trimming removed 5 bases from V and 8 bases from J, with 28 bases in between. Germline V gene lookup returns CDR1 DFQATT and CDR2 SNEGSKA (reference sequence). The CDR3 sequence is CSAAGRRGGASLDEQFF. The CDR3 nucleotides are TGCAGTGCTGCGGGGAGAAGGGGGGGGGCCAGTCTCGATGAGCAGTTCTTC.

Many counts were recorded for this clonotype. The gene calls are TRBV19 and TRBJ1-5, with no clear D. This CDR3 region has 17 residues. Germline lookup yields CDR1 LNHDA and CDR2 SQIVND (reference sequence). The V end was cut by 7 bases, the J end by 6 bases, with 25 bases between. CDR3 in DNA: TGTGCCAGTACCTTCACGGGGTCTGCAGGCGGAGGTCAGCCCCAGCATTTT. Translated, it gives CASTFTGSAGGGQPQHF.

There are many counts of this clonotype. This sequence joins TRBV5-4 and TRBJ2-7; 8 nucleotides match TRBD2. Germline V gene data show CDR1 as SGHNT and CDR2 as YYREEE (reference sequence). Trimming cost V 10 bases and J 0 bases; bases outside gene matches: 6. CDR3 size: 13 residues. The CDR3 DNA is TGTGCCTCGACGGGGGGGGACTCCTACGAGCAGTACTTC. This codes for CASTGGDSYEQYF.

This clonotype was picked up many times. V is TRBV28 and J is TRBJ2-3; 12 bases are a match to TRBD2. The length of the CDR3 is 15 residues. J gave up 3 bases and V 6 bases, and 4 bases lay outside the gene matches. CDR1 MDHEN and CDR2 SYDVKM come from the germline V gene. CDR3 sequence reads: CASRPTSGGTDTQYF. CDR3 in DNA: TGTGCCAGCAGGCCAACTAGCGGGGGGACAGATACGCAGTATTTT.

This clonotype was observed many times. The chain is built from TRBV4-1 and TRBJ1-1, with D unclear. Trimming left V 2 bases short and J 4 bases short, with 11 bases between. The CDR3 sequence is 14 residues long. Germline V gene lookup returns CDR1 MGHRA and CDR2 YSYEKL. The DNA for the CDR3 is TGCGCCAGCAGCCAACAGGCGGCCGGCACTGAAGCTTTCTTT. It specifies CASSQQAAGTEAFF.

This clonotype was found many times. This rearrangement joins TRBV12-3 or TRBV12-4 to TRBJ1-1, with 8 positions matching TRBD1. CDR3 length: 15 residues. V lost 6 bases, J lost 6 bases, and 12 bases stayed unmatched. The CDR3 DNA reads as TGTGCCAGCAGCCGGGACAGGCGGGGAGTGGCTGAAGCTTTCTTT. Translated: CASSRDRRGVAEAFF.

This clonotype was recorded at least ten times. This sequence joins TRBV29-1 and TRBJ1-2, with D unresolved. The V and J ends lost 8 bases and 3 bases respectively, with 16 bases between them. This CDR3 is built from 13 residues. Germline V gene data show CDR1 as SQVTM and CDR2 as ANQGSEA. CDR3 region: CSTDIGRDYGYTF. For the CDR3, the DNA is TGCAGCACTGATATCGGGCGCGACTATGGCTACACCTTC.

The chain is built from TRBV10-3 and TRBJ2-3; no clear D. There are 13 residues in the CDR3. Per the germline V gene, CDR1 is ENHRY and CDR2 is SYGVKD. Trimming left V 7 bases short and J 8 bases short, with 16 bases between. Here the CDR3 reads CAITPVLGGTQYF. The CDR3 DNA reads TGTGCCATCACCCCTGTCCTTGGTGGTACGCAGTATTTT.

This clonotype was recorded at least ten times. The rearrangement links TRBV7-2 to TRBJ2-3; 8 nucleotides align to TRBD2. Trimming took 4 bases from V and 2 from J; bases not matched to a gene: 5. The CDR3 has 15 residues. CDR1 and CDR2 (germline): SGHTA, FQGNSA. The CDR3 region is CASSSREGSTDTQYF. CDR3 coding DNA: TGTGCCAGCAGCTCCCGGGAGGGCTCCACAGATACGCAGTATTTT.